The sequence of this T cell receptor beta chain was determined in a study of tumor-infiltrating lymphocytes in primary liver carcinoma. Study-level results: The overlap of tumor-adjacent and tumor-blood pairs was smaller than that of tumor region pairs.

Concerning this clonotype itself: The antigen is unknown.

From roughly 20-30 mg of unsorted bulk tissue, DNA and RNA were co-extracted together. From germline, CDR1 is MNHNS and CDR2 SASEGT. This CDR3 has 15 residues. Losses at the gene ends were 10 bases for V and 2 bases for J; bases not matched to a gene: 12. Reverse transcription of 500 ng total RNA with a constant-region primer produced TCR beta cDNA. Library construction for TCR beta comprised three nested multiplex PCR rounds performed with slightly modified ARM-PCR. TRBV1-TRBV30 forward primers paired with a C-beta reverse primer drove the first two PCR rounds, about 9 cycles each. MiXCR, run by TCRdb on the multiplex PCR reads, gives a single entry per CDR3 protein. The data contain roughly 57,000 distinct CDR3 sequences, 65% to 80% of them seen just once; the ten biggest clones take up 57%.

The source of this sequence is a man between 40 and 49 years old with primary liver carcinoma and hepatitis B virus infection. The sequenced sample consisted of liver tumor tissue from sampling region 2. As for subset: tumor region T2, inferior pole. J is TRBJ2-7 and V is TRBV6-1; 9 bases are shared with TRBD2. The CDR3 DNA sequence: TGTGCCATCACGAGTAGCGGGAGCCTTACCTACGAGCAGTACTTC. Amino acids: CAITSSGSLTYEQYF.